These 16 T cell receptor beta chains came from one sample sequenced in a study of PD-1 blockade in classical Hodgkin lymphoma. Every patient experienced relapse after autologous stem cell transplantation, and brentuximab vedotin exposure varied. Profiling relied on immunoSEQ multiplex PCR, and the TCRdb table lists in-frame clones only, not all of them. The data show approximately 60,000 clones, roughly nine tenths seen once. Source: peripheral blood mononuclear cells (PBMCs), taken at baseline. The receptors here all came from a human donor with classical Hodgkin lymphoma.

In DNA form, the CDR3 reads TGTGCCAGCAGCTTGGTGTTACAGGGATCAGATACGCAGTATTTT. It translates to CASSLVLQGSDTQYF. The genes are TRBV5-8 and TRBJ2-3; D perhaps matches TRBD1 (6 bases). V was shortened by 0 bases and J by 4 bases, with 12 bases between the two germline ends. Germline V lookup: CDR1 SGHTS, CDR2 YDEGEE. This CDR3 has 15 amino acids.

This chain's CDR3 is CASSPTSYEQYF. CDR3 in DNA: TGTGCCAGCAGCCCAACCTCCTACGAGCAGTACTTC. The chain is built from TRBV6-6 and TRBJ2-7; no clear D gene. The germline V gene has CDR1 MNHNY and CDR2 SVGAGI (reference sequence). Trimming shortened V by 6 bases and J by 0 bases, and 6 bases separated the two germline ends. This CDR3 has 12 amino acids.

The chain couples TRBV28 to TRBJ2-5; possible D gene TRBD1, 5 bases. The ends were cut back, 2 bases at V and 2 bases at J, with 9 bases in the middle. Germline assignment: CDR1 MDHEN and CDR2 SYDVKM. This CDR3 has 14 residues. CDR3 amino acids: CASSLGAEQETQYF. The CDR3 DNA is TGTGCCAGCAGTTTAGGGGCAGAACAAGAGACCCAGTACTTC.

The chain employs TRBV28 and TRBJ2-7, with 10 positions matching TRBD2. Germline V gene lookup returns CDR1 MDHEN and CDR2 SYDVKM. V lost 5 bases and J lost 0; bases outside the gene matches: 4. The CDR3 is made up of 15 amino acids. CDR3 loop: CASSPSGSLSYEQYF. The CDR3 region has the DNA TGTGCCAGCAGTCCTAGCGGGAGCCTCTCCTACGAGCAGTACTTC.

The chain has TRBV2 and TRBJ1-6, with D hard to call. The CDR3 totals 17 residues. CDR1 and CDR2 (germline): SNHLY, FYNNEI. Trimming took off 1 base at V and 8 bases at J, with 18 bases between the two ends. As DNA, the CDR3 is TGTGCCAGCAGTGAAGAGCCCCGGGCCATTGATTATTCACCCCTCCACTTT. It specifies CASSEEPRAIDYSPLHF.

The CDR3: CATSRASGTGPTRYEQYF. The DNA of the CDR3 is TGTGCCACCAGCAGAGCCTCCGGGACAGGACCCACCCGGTACGAGCAGTACTTC. This rearrangement joins TRBV15 to TRBJ2-7, with 8 bases lining up with TRBD1. Trimming cost V 1 base and J 4 bases; bases outside gene matches: 15. Germline CDR1 is LNHNV and CDR2 is YYDKDF (reference sequence). There are 18 residues in the CDR3.

J is TRBJ2-2 and V is TRBV4-1; a weak D match, TRBD1 (6 bases). The CDR3 has 16 residues. Germline V gene data show CDR1 as MGHRA and CDR2 as YSYEKL. Trimming shortened V by 4 bases and J by 1 base, and 13 bases separated the two germline ends. The CDR3 sequence is CASSPWTEGNTGELFF. Written as DNA, the CDR3 is TGCGCCAGCAGCCCTTGGACAGAAGGGAACACCGGGGAGCTGTTTTTT.

The rearrangement joins TRBV6-5 to TRBJ1-2; D call uncertain. The germline V and J ends were trimmed by 2 bases and 8 bases, with 15 bases remaining between them. This CDR3 comprises 14 residues. The germline CDR1 and CDR2 sequences are MNHEY and SVGAGI. The CDR3 reads CASSYRARVGGYTF. The CDR3 region has the DNA TGTGCCAGCAGTTACCGAGCAAGGGTCGGAGGCTACACCTTC.

This chain uses TRBV10-3 with TRBJ2-1; D gene unclear. Per germline, CDR1 ENHRY and CDR2 SYGVKD. This CDR3 comprises 14 residues. V shed 7 bases and J shed 7 bases, with 17 bases lying between them. CDR3 residues: CAITMDLVRNEQFF. The CDR3 DNA follows: TGTGCCATCACCATGGACCTAGTTCGGAATGAGCAGTTCTTC.

The gene calls are TRBV6-1 and TRBJ1-1, with D maybe TRBD1 (6 bases). The CDR3 runs to 15 residues. V lost 6 bases and J 5 bases, leaving 19 bases between the germline ends. Germline values: CDR1 MNHNS, CDR2 SASEGT. The DNA for the CDR3 is TGTGCCAGCAGGGGGGATTGGGGGCAGTCGACTGAAGCTTTCTTT. Protein: CASRGDWGQSTEAFF.

J is TRBJ2-7 and V is TRBV5-4, with 9 bases matching TRBD1. The germline CDR1 and CDR2 sequences are SGHNT and YYREEE (reference sequence). Trimming took 4 bases from V and 4 from J; bases not matched to a gene: 6. The CDR3 has 14 amino acids. The CDR3 DNA sequence: TGTGCCAGCAGCCGGGACAGGGTGGCGTACGAGCAGTACTTC. Encoded protein: CASSRDRVAYEQYF. Full variable domain (missing parts from reference TRBV5-4 and TRBJ2-7): ETGVTQSPTHLIKTRGQQVTLRCSSQSGHNTVSWYQQALGQGPQFIFQYYREEENGRGNFPPRFSGLQFPNYSSELNVNALELDDSALYLCASSRDRVAYEQYFGPGTRLTVT.

The CDR3 DNA is TGTGCCAGCAGCTTAGGCTCCGGGACTAGCTACGAGCAGTACTTC. It is translated as CASSLGSGTSYEQYF. The chain employs TRBV11-2 and TRBJ2-7, with 8 bases aligning to TRBD2. The CDR3 loop spans 15 amino acids. From germline, CDR1 is SGHAT and CDR2 FQNNGV. Trimming at V came to 1 base and at J to 3 bases, leaving 5 bases not matched to a gene.

The genes are TRBV7-2 and TRBJ1-6, with D perhaps matching TRBD1 (6 bases). V shed 4 bases and J shed 7 bases, with 8 bases lying between them. The length of the CDR3 is 13 residues. CDR1 is SGHTA, CDR2 FQGNSA, per germline. The CDR3 spells CASSSTGNSPLHF. The CDR3 region has the DNA TGTGCCAGCAGCTCCACAGGGAATTCACCCCTCCACTTT.

The chain combines TRBV28 with TRBJ2-4; D is possibly TRBD1 or TRBD2 (7 bases each). The germline V and J ends were trimmed by 1 base and 3 bases, with 22 bases remaining between them. The CDR3 totals 19 residues. The germline gives CDR1 MDHEN, CDR2 SYDVKM. The CDR3 is CASSLFRVMSGGDKNIQYF. The CDR3, as DNA: TGTGCCAGCAGTTTATTCCGCGTGATGTCAGGGGGGGACAAAAACATTCAGTACTTC.

The gene calls are TRBV28 and TRBJ2-7; TRBD2 is a possible D gene (6 bases). This CDR3 region has 12 residues. V dropped 6 bases and J dropped 2 bases, with 8 bases sitting between them. Germline-derived CDR1 and CDR2 are MDHEN and SYDVKM. In DNA form, the CDR3 reads TGTGCCAGCAGGCGGGAACCCTACGAGCAGTACTTC. Its translation: CASRREPYEQYF.

The chain combines TRBV10-3 with TRBJ2-5, with 8 positions matching TRBD2. Germline CDR1 and CDR2: ENHRY and SYGVKD. V dropped 11 bases and J dropped 3; count of bases not matched to a gene: 11. The CDR3 has 14 amino acids. CDR3 nucleotides: TGTGCCCGCTGGGCGGGGGGCCAAAAAGAGACCCAGTACTTC. Translated, it gives CARWAGGQKETQYF.